Each of the 6 T cell receptor beta chains below was sequenced from the same sample in a study of T cell repertoires in cytomegalovirus infection. TCRdb independently ran MiXCR on the reads; one entry per CDR3 protein. The sample has 170,000 or so distinct CDR3 sequences; around an eighth are singletons. The sequenced sample was PBMCs. The receptors derive from a human donor in good health (CMV status not recorded). Some clones in this sample may be carry-over from other donors' samples.

The chain uses TRBV4-3 and TRBJ2-3; D possibly corresponds to TRBD2 (6 bases). The CDR3 totals 16 residues. V was pared by 4 bases and J by 0 bases, with 14 bases between. The germline gives CDR1 LGHNA, CDR2 YSLEER. The CDR3 reads CASSLIPGTSTDTQYF. Written as DNA, the CDR3 is TGCGCCAGCAGCCTCATTCCAGGGACTAGCACAGATACGCAGTATTTT.

The table lists this clonotype with many counts. V and J are TRBV7-2 and TRBJ1-1; 7 positions match TRBD1. This CDR3 comprises 14 residues. The V gene end was trimmed by 4 bases and the J gene end by 4 bases; junction bases not matched to a gene: 6. Germline CDR1 SGHTA, CDR2 FQGNSA. The CDR3 bases are TGTGCCAGCAGCTCTCAGGGGGTGGGCACTGAAGCTTTCTTT. Amino acid sequence: CASSSQGVGTEAFF.

This clonotype was observed many times. The genes are TRBV7-8 and TRBJ2-4; maybe TRBD1 (6 bases). Trimming shortened V by 2 bases and J by 7 bases, and 15 bases separated the two germline ends. This CDR3 comprises 15 residues. Germline V lookup: CDR1 SGHVS, CDR2 FQNEAQ. The CDR3: CASSLRAGEPNIQYF. CDR3 in DNA: TGTGCCAGCAGCTTACGTGCAGGGGAACCCAACATTCAGTACTTC.

The rearrangement uses TRBV10-3 and TRBJ2-1; D is unclear. This CDR3 spans 15 amino acids. V was clipped by 2 bases and J by 3 bases, with 11 bases between them. In germline, CDR1 is ENHRY, CDR2 SYGVKD. The CDR3 here is CAISEVVVIYNEQFF. The CDR3 bases are TGTGCCATCAGTGAGGTGGTAGTGATCTACAATGAGCAGTTCTTC.

This clonotype was found a few times. The CDR3 region is CASSPPENTFREQYF. CDR3 in DNA: TGTGCCAGCTCACCACCAGAGAATACCTTTCGCGAGCAGTACTTC. The chain has TRBV18 and TRBJ2-7; no definite D call. Germline assignment: CDR1 KGHSH and CDR2 LQKENI. CDR3 size: 15 residues. Trimming removed 0 bases at V and 6 bases at J, with 15 bases between. The whole variable domain, filled in from reference TRBV18 and TRBJ2-7, reads NAGVMQNPRHLVRRRGQEARLRCSPMKGHSHVYWYRQLPEEGLKFMVYLQKENIIDESGMPKERFSAEFPKEGPSILRIQQVVRGDSAAYFCASSPPENTFREQYFGPGTRLTVT.

This clonotype was seen a handful of times. This chain links TRBV5-4 with TRBJ2-2; perhaps D is TRBD1 or TRBD2 (6 bases each). The CDR3 is 15 amino acids. Trimming cost V 2 bases and J 2 bases, with 10 bases left between them. From germline, CDR1 is SGHNT and CDR2 YYREEE (reference sequence). The CDR3 coding sequence is TGTGCCAGCAGCTTCAAGGGGGGAAACACCGGGGAGCTGTTTTTT. Translating it yields CASSFKGGNTGELFF.